The subject of this entry is one TCR beta chain. Antigen specificity is unknown. The data derive from a study of identical twins. Notes on the study in general: Beta out-of-frame sequences showed weaker excess sharing between twins. Those out-of-frame alpha sequences shared by twins showed an excess of low generation probability.

This CDR3 is 15 amino acids long. V lost 0 bases and J lost 0, with 7 bases in between. Germline V CDR1 and CDR2: SGDLS, YYNGEE. TCRdb re-called the 5' RACE reads with MiXCR, one entry per CDR3 protein. Counted here are under 900,000 distinct CDR3 sequences, around a sixth occurring once; the ten biggest clones make up around 13%. This same sample was also taken into another study, of T cells expressing NK-cell markers. From that second work: It was sorted CD3+CD56+NKG2C+, CD3+CD56+NKG2C- and CD3+CD56-NKG2C+ T cells that supplied the TCR beta repertoires. Of the CD8+ T cells in roughly 6 donors, roughly 1.0-7.5% belonged to dominant NKG2C+ clonotypes.

This clonotype originated in a woman aged 18-29 years in good health. Material: PBMCs. The J gene is TRBJ1-3, the V gene TRBV9; D gene unclear. The CDR3, as DNA: TGTGCCAGCAGCGTAGCAACTCACTCTGGAAACACCATATATTTT. Protein: CASSVATHSGNTIYF.